Following are 13 T cell receptor beta chains from one sample sequenced in a study of human T cells and chemical hapten exposure (dated by TCRdb to 2020 to 2023). Per the publication, the time point label means: pre-sensitization, week 0. The intended sense of this specimen's treatment or condition label: therapeutic diphenylcyclopropenone sensitization with weekly scalp DPC. Receptor amplification or capture employed RACE. TCRdb lists the instrument as NextSeq 500. TCRdb cleaned the public reads at Q25 with fastp, built clones with MiXCR and kept in-frame beta chains. Entries are consolidated by CDR3 protein sequence, retaining the most common genes and DNA. In this sample the table shows approximately 90,000 distinct CDR3 sequences, 8.5% to 9% of which occur a single time. The ten largest clonotypes hold 2.5% to 3% of the sample. The source material was whole blood, sampled in connection with sensitization to the hapten diphenylcyclopropenone (DPC). The receptors were gathered from a man aged 40-49 years with alopecia areata. Some clones in this sample may be carry-over from other donors' samples.

This clonotype was counted many times. This sequence joins TRBV6-2 or TRBV6-3 and TRBJ2-5; no firm D call. Trimming took 6 bases from V and 0 from J, leaving 11 bases between them. Looked up from germline, CDR1 is MNHEY and CDR2 is SVGEGT. This CDR3 is built from 14 residues. The CDR3 DNA is TGTGCCAGCAGGGCCTCGGCGGACCAAGAGACCCAGTACTTC. Its protein product is CASRASADQETQYF.

This clonotype appeared many times. This chain joins TRBV27 and TRBJ1-2; a weak D match, TRBD1 (6 bases). V lost 6 bases, J lost 8 bases, and 28 bases lay in between. The CDR3 length is 17 residues. CDR1 MNHEY and CDR2 SMNVEV come from the germline V gene (reference sequence). The CDR3 region has the DNA TGTGCCAGCAGCAGAACCGGGACAAGATCTAACTATGTCGGCTACACCTTC. Translation gives CASSRTGTRSNYVGYTF.

The chain carries TRBV6-6 and TRBJ2-1; TRBD2 matches at 13 bases. This CDR3 region has 16 residues. With V trimmed by 4 bases and J by 8 bases, 8 bases remained unmatched. Germline V gene data show CDR1 as MNHNY and CDR2 as SVGAGI (reference sequence). The CDR3 sequence is CASSFGTSGNRYEQFF. The CDR3 nucleotides are TGTGCCAGCAGTTTTGGGACTAGCGGGAATCGGTATGAGCAGTTCTTC.

This clonotype was detected only a few times. V and J are TRBV6-5 and TRBJ2-3, with D perhaps matching TRBD2 (6 bases). V was clipped by 4 bases and J by 3 bases, with 14 bases between them. Germline CDR1 is MNHEY and CDR2 is SVGAGI. The CDR3 consists of 15 residues. The CDR3 protein is CASSSRGSGTDTQYF. Written as DNA, the CDR3 is TGTGCCAGCAGTTCCCGTGGTAGCGGAACAGATACGCAGTATTTT.

In this sample, this clonotype turned up many times. The rearrangement uses TRBV29-1 and TRBJ2-3; D gene ambiguous. The length of the CDR3 is 11 residues. V was pared by 4 bases and J by 0 bases, with 2 bases between. Germline lookup yields CDR1 SQVTM and CDR2 ANQGSEA. CDR3 DNA sequence: TGCAGCGTTGGTAGCACAGATACGCAGTATTTT. This translates into CSVGSTDTQYF.

This clonotype was detected ten times or more. This chain uses TRBV7-3 with TRBJ2-1; 8 bases align to TRBD1. Germline CDR1 and CDR2: SGHTA and FQGTGA. The CDR3 length is 14 residues. J lost 7 bases, V lost 5 bases, and 7 bases had no gene match. The CDR3 loop reads CASSPRTGWNEQFF. For the CDR3, the DNA is TGTGCCAGCAGCCCGAGGACAGGGTGGAATGAGCAGTTCTTC. Variable domain in full (rest from reference TRBV7-3 and TRBJ2-1): GAGVSQTPSNKVTEKGKYVELRCDPISGHTALYWYRQSLGQGPEFLIYFQGTGAADDSGLPNDRFFAVRPEGSVSTLKIQRTERGDSAVYLCASSPRTGWNEQFFGPGTRLTVL.

The rearrangement uses TRBV14 and TRBJ2-1, with 7 bases fitting TRBD1. The germline V gene encodes CDR1 SGHDN and CDR2 FVKESK. Germline trimming cut 3 bases from V and 5 bases from J; bases unmatched to any gene: 4. The length of the CDR3 is 14 residues. CDR3 sequence (DNA): TGTGCCAGCAGCCAGACAGGGTTCAACAATGAGCAGTTCTTC. As protein: CASSQTGFNNEQFF. The whole variable domain, remainder taken from reference TRBV14 and TRBJ2-1, is EAGVTQFPSHSVIEKGQTVTLRCDPISGHDNLYWYRRVMGKEIKFLLHFVKESKQDESGMPNNRFLAERTGGTYSTLKVQPAELEDSGVYFCASSQTGFNNEQFFGPGTRLTVL.

A few counts support this clonotype. The V call is TRBV13, the J call TRBJ2-5; D remains ambiguous. Per germline, CDR1 PRHDT and CDR2 FYEKMQ (reference sequence). This CDR3 has 13 residues. Trimming took off 5 bases at V and 2 bases at J, with 9 bases between the two ends. The CDR3 reads CASSLSIQETQYF. In nucleotides, the CDR3 is TGTGCCAGCAGCCTCTCGATACAAGAGACCCAGTACTTC.

The chain links TRBV7-9 to TRBJ2-7, with D possibly matching TRBD2 (7 bases). The CDR3 is 15 residues long. V lost 5 bases to trimming and J lost 1 base, with 15 bases between them. Germline V gene sequence: CDR1 SEHNR, CDR2 FQNEAQ (reference sequence). The CDR3 loop is CASSPGGRQSYEQYV. Here the CDR3 DNA reads TGTGCCAGCAGCCCGGGGGGCAGGCAGTCCTACGAGCAGTACGTC.

This clonotype has only a few counts. This chain joins TRBV20-1 and TRBJ2-3; 7 bases line up with TRBD2. From germline, CDR1 is DFQATT and CDR2 SNEGSKA (reference sequence). The CDR3 runs 15 residues. The V segment lost 0 bases and the J segment 1 base; nucleotides outside the gene matches: 4. In nucleotides, the CDR3 is TGCAGTGCTAGAGATCAGAGCGGGGGCACAGATACGCAGTATTTT. It encodes CSARDQSGGTDTQYF.

Many counts were recorded for this clonotype. This chain uses TRBV3-1 with TRBJ2-2; D is possibly TRBD1 (5 bases). Trimming stripped 4 bases from V and 5 bases from J, with 5 bases between. Germline V gene lookup returns CDR1 LGHDT and CDR2 YNNKEL (reference sequence). This CDR3 has 12 amino acids. The CDR3 protein is CASSPGTGELFF. CDR3 DNA sequence: TGTGCCAGCAGCCCAGGGACCGGGGAGCTGTTTTTT. The full variable domain, completed using reference TRBV3-1 and TRBJ2-2, is DTAVSQTPKYLVTQMGNDKSIKCEQNLGHDTMYWYKQDSKKFLKIMFSYNNKELIINETVPNRFSPKSPDKAHLNLHINSLELGDSAVYFCASSPGTGELFFGEGSRLTVL.

The V gene is TRBV24-1, the J gene TRBJ2-2, with 11 bases that match TRBD2. Trimming took 0 bases from V and 5 from J; bases not matched to a gene: 4. The CDR3 spans 17 residues. Germline lookup yields CDR1 KGHDR and CDR2 SFDVKD. The CDR3 sequence: CATSDLRVAGGTGELFF. The CDR3 nucleotides read TGTGCCACCAGTGATTTGAGAGTAGCGGGAGGGACCGGGGAGCTGTTTTTT.

This clonotype was picked up a small number of times. This rearrangement joins TRBV10-3 to TRBJ2-1; 8 nucleotides line up with TRBD2. Germline loops: CDR1 ENHRY, CDR2 SYGVKD. The CDR3 totals 18 residues. V was clipped by 2 bases and J by 6 bases; unmatched bases: 15. CDR3 region: CAISERVPGAGGSNEQFF. For the CDR3, the DNA is TGTGCCATCAGTGAGCGGGTCCCCGGTGCGGGAGGATCCAATGAGCAGTTCTTC.